A selection of T cell receptor beta chains follows, all from one sample in a study of cytomegalovirus exposure and HLA in healthy donors. Profiling relied on immunoSEQ multiplex PCR, and the TCRdb table lists in-frame clones only, not all of them. The sample lists fewer than 150,000 clones; around 80% were seen once. The specimen was PBMCs. Receptors originate from a man aged 35 to 55 in good health and CMV-seropositive. Each CDR3 is given with its conserved first and last residue. D genes are given only for firm matches. For some rows the clone size is stated as once, few or many, or as a class when expanded; others skip it.

clone_size,d_call,j_call,v_call,cdr3_aa,cdr3_nt
-,TRBD1,TRBJ1-5,TRBV6-5,CASSRDRAQPQHF,TGTGCCAGCAGCCGGGACAGGGCTCAGCCCCAGCATTTT
-,TRBD1,TRBJ1-2,TRBV27,CASSLGAGGFYGYTF,TGTGCCAGCAGTTTGGGTGCAGGGGGCTTCTATGGCTACACCTTC
-,-,TRBJ2-7,TRBV4-2,CASSQDLAPSSYEQYF,TGTGCCAGCAGCCAAGATCTAGCGCCCTCCTCCTACGAGCAGTACTTC
-,TRBD1,TRBJ2-7,TRBV7-3,CASSHEPGTGEYEQYF,TGTGCCAGCAGCCACGAACCCGGGACAGGGGAATACGAGCAGTACTTC
-,-,TRBJ1-3,TRBV6-9,CASSYSPTISGNTIYF,TGTGCCAGCAGTTATAGTCCTACCATCTCTGGAAACACCATATATTTT
-,TRBD1,TRBJ1-4,TRBV11-2,CASRRGQGGKLFF,TGTGCCAGCAGGAGGGGGCAGGGAGGAAAACTGTTTTTT
-,TRBD2,TRBJ2-7,TRBV10-3,CAIRALGTSGIHEQYF,TGTGCCATCAGAGCCCTTGGGACTAGCGGGATCCACGAGCAGTACTTC
-,-,TRBJ1-1,TRBV10-3,CAIREQQGAEAFF,TGTGCCATCAGGGAACAACAGGGAGCTGAAGCTTTCTTT
few,TRBD1,TRBJ2-1,TRBV7-8,CASSSPGTGANEQFF,TGTGCCAGCAGCTCACCGGGGACAGGGGCTAATGAGCAGTTCTTC
-,TRBD2,TRBJ2-1,TRBV7-9,CASSLRGASGGSYNEQFF,TGTGCCAGCAGCCTCAGAGGGGCTAGCGGGGGATCCTACAATGAGCAGTTCTTC
-,-,TRBJ1-2,TRBV30,CAWRDSYGYTF,TGTGCCTGGAGAGACAGTTATGGCTACACCTTC
-,-,TRBJ2-5,TRBV14,CASSQDLFPQETQYF,TGTGCCAGCAGCCAAGATCTCTTTCCCCAAGAGACCCAGTACTTC
-,-,TRBJ2-7,TRBV2,CASEGGGHEQYF,TGTGCCAGCGAAGGAGGGGGCCACGAGCAGTACTTC
-,-,TRBJ2-1,TRBV19,CASSLGGEQFF,TGTGCCAGTAGCCTGGGGGGTGAGCAGTTCTTC
-,TRBD1,TRBJ2-3,TRBV5-4,CASSLRGTGATDTQYF,TGTGCCAGCAGCTTGCGCGGGACAGGGGCGACAGATACGCAGTATTTT
-,TRBD1,TRBJ1-1,TRBV29-1,CSVGNRDRNTEAFF,TGCAGCGTTGGGAACCGGGACAGGAACACTGAAGCTTTCTTT
-,-,TRBJ2-2,TRBV6-1,CASLGGAGTGELFF,TGTGCCAGCCTCGGAGGGGCCGGCACCGGGGAGCTGTTTTTT
-,-,TRBJ2-7,TRBV30,CAWSFGSYEQYF,TGTGCCTGGAGTTTCGGCTCCTACGAGCAGTACTTC
-,-,TRBJ2-3,TRBV7-3,CASSKAGPTDTQYF,TGTGCCAGCAGTAAAGCGGGCCCCACAGATACGCAGTATTTT
once,TRBD1,TRBJ1-5,TRBV2,CASSEVGTVGNQPQHF,TGTGCCAGCAGTGAAGTGGGGACAGTTGGCAATCAGCCCCAGCATTTT
-,TRBD2,TRBJ2-3,TRBV5-6,CASSLGLAGGSTDTQYF,TGTGCCAGCAGCTTAGGACTAGCGGGAGGGAGCACAGATACGCAGTATTTT
-,TRBD1,TRBJ2-2,TRBV11-2,CASSLSPWTGSFDGELFF,TGTGCCAGCAGCTTATCCCCCTGGACAGGCTCCTTCGACGGGGAGCTGTTTTTT
few,TRBD2,TRBJ2-2,TRBV30,CAWSVPHERERAGELFF,TGTGCCTGGAGTGTCCCCCACGAGCGGGAGCGGGCCGGGGAGCTGTTTTTT
-,-,TRBJ2-7,TRBV20-1,CSAEGGYEQYF,TGCAGTGCCGAGGGGGGGTACGAGCAGTACTTC
-,TRBD1,TRBJ2-7,TRBV29-1,CSVEDGTGKPYEQYF,TGCAGCGTTGAAGATGGGACAGGGAAACCCTACGAGCAGTACTTC
few,TRBD1,TRBJ1-6,TRBV27,CASSLRGRGNSPLHF,TGTGCCAGCAGTTTGAGGGGGCGCGGTAATTCACCCCTCCACTTT
-,-,TRBJ1-5,TRBV25-1,CASSEGGRGDQPQHF,TGTGCCAGCAGTGAGGGGGGGCGCGGGGATCAGCCCCAGCATTTT
-,-,TRBJ1-1,TRBV6-5,CATRVLETEAFF,TGTGCCACCCGGGTGCTGGAGACTGAAGCTTTCTTT
-,-,TRBJ2-7,TRBV5-1,CASSLNFPSVDEQYF,TGCGCCAGCAGCTTAAACTTCCCTAGCGTTGACGAGCAGTACTTC
-,-,TRBJ2-1,TRBV5-1,CASSLGAAKVDEQFF,TGCGCCAGCAGCTTGGGTGCGGCGAAGGTGGATGAGCAGTTCTTC
-,-,TRBJ2-3,TRBV13,CASSRPLVSPDTQYF,TGTGCCAGCAGCAGACCTCTAGTTAGTCCAGATACGCAGTATTTT
-,-,TRBJ2-2,TRBV14,CASSQVIAGELFF,TGTGCCAGCAGCCAAGTTATTGCCGGGGAGCTGTTTTTT
-,TRBD1,TRBJ1-2,TRBV30,CAWWTGGYGYTF,TGTGCCTGGTGGACAGGCGGGTATGGCTACACCTTC